These T cell receptor beta chains were read from a single sample in a study of human T cells and chemical hapten exposure. A single record per CDR3 protein comes from TCRdb applying MiXCR to the RACE reads. This table has 110,000 or so distinct CDR3 sequences, more than 7% appearing once. The material was whole blood, obtained in connection with sensitization to the hapten diphenylcyclopropenone (DPC). Source of these receptors: a woman in her forties with alopecia areata. Some clones in this sample may be carry-over from other donors' samples. Each CDR3 is given with its conserved first and last residue. D genes are given only for firm matches. Some rows mark clone size as missing; the rest say once, few, many or name a class of expanded clone.

cdr3_length d_call j_call clone_size v_call cdr3_aa cdr3_nt
12 . TRBJ2-1 many TRBV15 CATSRSDNEQFF TGTGCCACCAGCAGGTCCGACAATGAGCAGTTCTTC
15 . TRBJ2-7 . TRBV12-3/TRBV12-4 CASSLEGGGSYEQYF TGTGCCAGCAGTTTAGAGGGGGGAGGCTCCTACGAGCAGTACTTC
16 . TRBJ2-5 few TRBV6-6 CASNPDSWLEQETQYF TGTGCCAGCAATCCCGACTCGTGGCTAGAGCAAGAGACCCAGTACTTC
16 . TRBJ1-2 many TRBV7-2 CASSLALDRANYGYTF TGTGCCAGCAGCTTAGCCCTGGACAGAGCTAACTATGGCTACACCTTC
18 TRBD1 TRBJ1-1 many TRBV27 CASSLFQGGPLRVTEAFF TGTGCCAGCAGTTTATTCCAGGGGGGGCCCTTAAGAGTGACTGAAGCTTTCTTT
15 TRBD1 TRBJ1-5 few TRBV25-1 CASSADRAGNQPQHF TGTGCCAGCAGTGCGGACAGGGCTGGCAATCAGCCCCAGCATTTT
17 . TRBJ2-1 many TRBV4-1 CASSQDPAGSSHNEQFF TGCGCCAGCAGCCAAGATCCAGCAGGGTCGAGCCACAATGAGCAGTTCTTC
15 TRBD1 TRBJ1-5 . TRBV20-1 CSARDEGGGNQPQHF TGCAGTGCTAGAGATGAAGGGGGCGGCAATCAGCCCCAGCATTTT
12 . TRBJ1-6 . TRBV7-2 CASSLADSPLHF TGTGCCAGCAGCTTAGCGGATTCACCCCTCCACTTT
14 . TRBJ2-7 . TRBV7-2 CASSASGNSYEQYF TGTGCCAGCAGCGCCAGCGGTAACTCCTACGAGCAGTACTTC
15 . TRBJ2-4 . TRBV7-9 CASSPSEMAKNIQYF TGTGCCAGCAGTCCCTCAGAAATGGCCAAAAACATTCAGTACTTC
16 TRBD1 TRBJ2-4 . TRBV4-3 CASSLTLSGGDNIQYF TGCGCCAGCAGCCTTACTTTGTCAGGGGGCGATAACATTCAGTACTTC